A single sample gave rise to the 21 T cell receptor beta chains below, sequenced in a study of technical replicates of blood from several donors (dated 2017 in TCRdb). The receptor library was made with the immunoSEQ multiplex PCR assay. In TCRdb, the immuneACCESS table is reduced to in-frame sequences with V and J assigned. These tables do not hold every clone; where another copy was compared, an unresolved V gene accounts for under half, and the others remain unexplained. For this sample there are over 80,000 clones; 95% to 96% appear just once. Of the sample, roughly 0.35% is held by the ten largest clones. Sequencing input: T cells isolated from PBMCs. The receptors come from a human donor in good health.

This chain links TRBV6-5 with TRBJ1-2; 8 bases align to TRBD1. The length of the CDR3 is 14 residues. The junction had 8 bases not matched to a gene; V was cut back by 7 bases and J by 4 bases. Germline V lookup: CDR1 MNHEY, CDR2 SVGAGI. The CDR3: CASTPYRGIYGYTF. The CDR3 DNA reads TGTGCCAGCACCCCATACAGGGGGATCTATGGCTACACCTTC.

Here the CDR3 reads CASSEGPGTPDEQFF. The CDR3 DNA is TGTGCCAGTAGCGAAGGGCCCGGGACTCCCGATGAGCAGTTCTTC. This rearrangement joins TRBV19 to TRBJ2-1, with a weak D call TRBD2 (6 bases). The CDR3 runs 15 residues. Trimming took off 6 bases at V and 8 bases at J, with 20 bases between the two ends. The germline V gene encodes CDR1 LNHDA and CDR2 SQIVND (reference sequence).

The chain recombines TRBV4-1 with TRBJ2-3; 7 bases match TRBD2. CDR1 and CDR2 from the germline V gene are MGHRA and YSYEKL. With V trimmed by 0 bases and J by 2 bases, 8 bases remained unmatched. The CDR3 has 17 residues. As DNA, the CDR3 is TGCGCCAGCAGCCAAGATCAAGAGACTAGCTACACAGATACGCAGTATTTT. The encoded protein is CASSQDQETSYTDTQYF.

The chain is built from TRBV4-3 and TRBJ2-1, with a possible D match to TRBD2 (5 bases). V lost 2 bases, J lost 5 bases, and 16 bases lay in between. CDR3 length equals 16 residues. Germline V gene sequence: CDR1 LGHNA, CDR2 YSLEER. In DNA form, the CDR3 reads TGCGCCAGCAGCCAACCTCACAAGAGCGGCAACAATGAGCAGTTCTTC. Its translation is CASSQPHKSGNNEQFF.

V and J are TRBV6-6 and TRBJ2-2; TRBD1 agrees at 10 bases. With V trimmed by 5 bases and J by 5 bases, 5 bases remained unmatched. The germline V gene encodes CDR1 MNHNY and CDR2 SVGAGI (reference sequence). The CDR3 totals 15 residues. This chain's CDR3 is CASSRQGARTGELFF. As DNA, the CDR3 is TGTGCCAGCAGTAGACAGGGGGCTAGGACCGGGGAGCTGTTTTTT.

V usage is TRBV11-3 and J usage is TRBJ2-7; TRBD2 might be the D (6 bases). The germline gives CDR1 SGHNT, CDR2 YENEEA. This CDR3 has 14 residues. The germline V and J ends were trimmed by 3 bases and 2 bases, with 11 bases remaining between them. CDR3 loop: CASSFGGVPYEQYF. The CDR3 bases are TGTGCCAGCAGCTTCGGCGGGGTTCCCTACGAGCAGTACTTC.

J is TRBJ1-2 and V is TRBV10-3, with D possibly matching TRBD1 (5 bases). CDR1 ENHRY and CDR2 SYGVKD come from the germline V gene. This CDR3 has 13 amino acids. Trimming took off 3 bases at V and 4 bases at J, with 9 bases between the two ends. The CDR3: CAISEDRSYGYTF. CDR3 bases: TGTGCCATCAGTGAAGACAGATCCTATGGCTACACCTTC.

The CDR3 sequence: CASSSQTGGKGEQFF. The DNA for the CDR3 is TGCGCCAGCAGCTCCCAGACAGGGGGCAAAGGTGAGCAGTTCTTC. The chain employs TRBV5-1 and TRBJ2-1; 10 bases are shared with TRBD1. CDR1 is SGHRS, CDR2 YFSETQ, per germline. V trimming: 3 bases; J trimming: 9 bases; junction bases outside the gene matches: 9. CDR3 length equals 15 residues.

This chain links TRBV5-1 with TRBJ2-7, with D possibly matching TRBD2 (6 bases). The V gene's germline CDR1 is SGHRS and CDR2 YFSETQ. The CDR3 length is 14 residues. V lost 2 bases, J lost 6 bases, and 15 bases lay in between. CDR3 sequence: CASSFWREPSEQYF. In nucleotides, the CDR3 is TGCGCCAGCAGCTTCTGGAGGGAGCCGAGCGAGCAGTACTTC. Drawing the rest from reference TRBV5-1 and TRBJ2-7, the complete variable domain is KAGVTQTPRYLIKTRGQQVTLSCSPISGHRSVSWYQQTPGQGLQFLFEYFSETQRNKGNFPGRFSGRQFSNSRSEMNVSTLELGDSALYLCASSFWREPSEQYFGPGTRLTVT.

The CDR3 region is CASTGQGGGYTF. The CDR3 DNA is TGTGCCAGTACCGGACAGGGCGGAGGCTACACCTTC. The chain has TRBV27 and TRBJ1-2; 8 bases agree with TRBD1. Germline V gives CDR1 MNHEY, CDR2 SMNVEV (reference sequence). The CDR3 runs 12 residues. V shed 9 bases and J 8 bases; nucleotides not matched to a gene: 8.

This chain links TRBV25-1 with TRBJ1-4, with D uncertain. Trimming took 3 bases from V and 7 from J, leaving 6 bases between them. From germline, CDR1 is MGHDK and CDR2 SYGVNS. The CDR3 is 12 amino acids. CDR3 sequence (DNA): TGTGCCAGCAGTGAGGGAGGTGAAAAACTGTTTTTT. This gives the protein CASSEGGEKLFF. The full variable domain, its missing parts supplied by reference TRBV25-1 and TRBJ1-4, is EADIYQTPRYLVIGTGKKITLECSQTMGHDKMYWYQQDPGMELHLIHYSYGVNSTEKGDLSSESTVSRIRTEHFPLTLESARPSHTSQYLCASSEGGEKLFFGSGTQLSVL.

The chain uses TRBV6-5 and TRBJ1-4; 9 bases agree with TRBD1. J lost 7 bases, V lost 5 bases, and 8 bases had no gene match. Germline CDR1 reads MNHEY; CDR2 reads SVGAGI. The CDR3 consists of 15 residues. As DNA, the CDR3 is TGTGCCAGCAGTCCACCGGGACAGGGAGGTGAAAAACTGTTTTTT. It encodes CASSPPGQGGEKLFF.

The chain is built from TRBV7-3 and TRBJ2-4; maybe TRBD1 (6 bases). Germline CDR1 SGHTA, CDR2 FQGTGA. CDR3 size: 13 residues. V was trimmed by 5 bases and J by 9 bases, leaving 14 bases between them. In nucleotides, the CDR3 is TGTGCCAGCAGCCCGACCGGGACATCCATTCAGTACTTC. Residues: CASSPTGTSIQYF.

V gene TRBV15 combines with J gene TRBJ2-1; tentative D call: TRBD1 (5 bases). Trimming left V 3 bases short and J 4 bases short, with 10 bases between. The CDR3 has 14 residues. Germline V lookup: CDR1 LNHNV, CDR2 YYDKDF (reference sequence). Here the CDR3 DNA reads TGTGCCACCAGCAGTGAGCGACAGTACAATGAGCAGTTCTTC. It codes for CATSSERQYNEQFF.

This sequence joins TRBV27 and TRBJ2-3; D may be TRBD1 (5 bases). This CDR3 has 12 residues. CDR1 MNHEY and CDR2 SMNVEV come from the germline V gene (reference sequence). V dropped 7 bases and J dropped 5 bases, with 10 bases sitting between them. In DNA form, the CDR3 reads TGTGCCAGCATGCCTCAGGGAGATACGCAGTATTTT. The encoded protein is CASMPQGDTQYF.

The chain recombines TRBV29-1 with TRBJ2-7; the D gene is possibly TRBD2 (6 bases). Trimming cost V 8 bases and J 5 bases, with 25 bases left between them. Germline V gives CDR1 SQVTM, CDR2 ANQGSEA. The CDR3 totals 15 residues. The CDR3 region has the DNA TGCAGCCCGGGACTCAGTGTCGATTTTAGTGACGAGCAGTACTTC. It encodes CSPGLSVDFSDEQYF.

This clone appeared a few times. The chain couples TRBV27 to TRBJ1-1; D remains unclear. Germline CDR1 and CDR2: MNHEY and SMNVEV (reference sequence). The CDR3 sequence is 11 residues long. V was trimmed by 6 bases and J by 7 bases, leaving 9 bases between them. In nucleotides, the CDR3 is TGTGCCAGCAGAGCGGGGATTGAAGCTTTCTTT. Encoded protein: CASRAGIEAFF.

V usage is TRBV6-1 and J usage is TRBJ1-4; D uncertain. V was shortened by 6 bases and J by 0 bases, with 11 bases between the two germline ends. The germline gives CDR1 MNHNS, CDR2 SASEGT. There are 15 residues in the CDR3. CDR3 DNA sequence: TGTGCCAGCAGCCTTACTACTGCAACTAATGAAAAACTGTTTTTT. Translation gives CASSLTTATNEKLFF.

This rearrangement joins TRBV5-1 to TRBJ2-7, with 7 bases fitting TRBD1. Germline CDR1 reads SGHRS; CDR2 reads YFSETQ. CDR3 size: 16 residues. V was pared by 4 bases and J by 0 bases, with 10 bases of the junction left unmatched. This CDR3 reads CASSQGDRWSSYEQYF. DNA for the CDR3: TGCGCCAGCAGCCAAGGGGACAGATGGAGCTCCTACGAGCAGTACTTC. Supplemented by reference TRBV5-1 and TRBJ2-7, the full variable domain reads KAGVTQTPRYLIKTRGQQVTLSCSPISGHRSVSWYQQTPGQGLQFLFEYFSETQRNKGNFPGRFSGRQFSNSRSEMNVSTLELGDSALYLCASSQGDRWSSYEQYFGPGTRLTVT.

This clone was recorded once. The chain has TRBV4-3 and TRBJ2-1; 9 nucleotides align to TRBD2. The germline CDR1 and CDR2 sequences are LGHNA and YSLEER. The CDR3 covers 17 residues. The trim removed 0 bases at V and 9 bases at J, leaving 12 bases unmatched. CDR3 DNA: TGCGCCAGCAGCCAAGATTACCGAGCGGGAGGATTGGGTGAGCAGTTCTTC. It translates to CASSQDYRAGGLGEQFF.

In DNA form, the CDR3 reads TGCAGCGTGACACTTAGCGGGAGTTACGAGCAGTACTTC. This gives the protein CSVTLSGSYEQYF. The rearrangement joins TRBV29-1 to TRBJ2-7; TRBD2 matches 9 bases. This CDR3 has 13 amino acids. The germline CDR1 and CDR2 sequences are SQVTM and ANQGSEA. Trimming at V came to 6 bases and at J to 4 bases, leaving 7 bases not matched to a gene.